What follows are 25 T cell receptor beta chains derived from one specimen sequenced in a study of tumor-infiltrating lymphocytes in primary liver carcinoma (dated 2017 in TCRdb). TRIzol reagent was used to extract blood RNA from unsorted whole blood, while the DNeasy Blood & Tissue kit provided the germline DNA. The reads were generated on an Illumina HiSeq 2500. TCRbeta-specific cDNA was reverse-transcribed from roughly 500 ng total RNA using a constant-region primer and ProtoScript II reverse transcriptase. The TCRbeta libraries were prepared through three rounds of nested multiplex PCR following a slightly modified ARM-PCR procedure. Multiplex TRBV1-TRBV30 forward primers and a Cbeta reverse primer were used in the first two PCR rounds, each of which was run for about 10 cycles. TCRdb reanalyzed the raw reads on its own, using fastp at Q25 for trimming and MiXCR for clone calling, and kept in-frame beta chains. Every CDR3 protein is listed once, alongside the most common genes and DNA of its rows. The sample has 250,000 to 400,000 distinct CDR3 sequences on record, around three fifths of them singletons. The leading ten clones occupy around 9.5% of the sample.

Sequenced sample: peripheral blood. All receptors derive from a man aged 35-49 years with primary liver carcinoma and hepatitis B virus infection.

Worth noting for this clonotype: Germline and junction disagree at one end, which may indicate a read error. The chain joins TRBV6-5 to TRBJ2-3; D ambiguous. The V gene's germline CDR1 is MNHEY and CDR2 SVGAGI. The CDR3 loop spans 14 amino acids. Here the CDR3 reads CVSSYIDSTDTQYF. The CDR3, as DNA: TGTGTCAGCAGTTACATAGACTCCACAGATACGCAGTATTTT.

Worth noting for this clonotype: A read error may explain this, as a much larger clone is one base away. The rearrangement links TRBV29-1 to TRBJ1-5; D possibly corresponds to TRBD1 (5 bases). CDR1 is SQVTM, CDR2 ANQGSEA, per germline. This CDR3 comprises 14 residues. CDR3 loop: CSCGTSYLNQPQHF. For the CDR3, the DNA is TGCAGTTGCGGGACTTCATACTTAAATCAGCCCCAGCATTTT.

This clonotype was detected ten times or more. The V call is TRBV6-2 or TRBV6-3, the J call TRBJ1-6; maybe TRBD1 (6 bases). V dropped 4 bases and J dropped 7 bases, with 20 bases sitting between them. The germline gives CDR1 MNHEY, CDR2 SVGEGT. The CDR3 runs to 17 residues. CDR3 region: CASSSVSSGDLNSPLHF. CDR3 nucleotides: TGTGCCAGCAGTTCCGTATCGTCAGGGGACTTGAATTCACCCCTCCACTTT.

Points on this clonotype: One base away lies a much larger clone, so this may be a sequencing read error. The chain recombines TRBV6-1 with TRBJ1-2; the D gene is possibly TRBD1 (6 bases). In germline, CDR1 is MNHNS, CDR2 SASEGT. This CDR3 is built from 14 residues. In nucleotides, the CDR3 is TGTGCCAGCAGTGGACAGGTTGTAAACTATGGCTACATCTTC. It yields the protein CASSGQVVNYGYIF.

Concerning this clonotype: This may be a read error: a much more frequent sequence differs by one nucleotide. The chain has TRBV4-1 and TRBJ1-2; 7 nucleotides line up with TRBD1. The CDR3 has 13 amino acids. Per germline, CDR1 MGHRA and CDR2 YSYEKL. CDR3 sequence: CTSSHGQERGYTF. The CDR3 nucleotides are TGCACCAGCAGCCATGGACAGGAACGCGGCTACACCTTC.

This clonotype came up a few times. This sequence joins TRBV5-4 and TRBJ2-5; D gene unclear. The CDR3 is made up of 16 amino acids. V was cut by 0 bases and J by 2 bases, with 14 bases left in between. The V gene's germline CDR1 is SGHNT and CDR2 YYREEE (reference sequence). The CDR3 DNA reads TGTGCCAGCAGCTTGGGCCACCGAGGTGTGCAAGAGACCCAGTACTTC. This gives the protein CASSLGHRGVQETQYF.

This clonotype was seen many times. The V call is TRBV29-1, the J call TRBJ1-2; 9 bases map to TRBD1. Germline V lookup: CDR1 SQVTM, CDR2 ANQGSEA. With V trimmed by 4 bases and J by 2 bases, 2 bases remained unmatched. The CDR3 is made up of 13 amino acids. CDR3 nucleotide sequence: TGCAGCGTTGGGACAGGGGCGAACTATGGCTACACCTTC. Its translation is CSVGTGANYGYTF.

This clonotype was picked up one time. This chain connects TRBV29-1 to TRBJ2-7, with D possibly matching TRBD2 (5 bases). The ends were cut back, 3 bases at V and 2 bases at J, with 14 bases in the middle. Germline V gene sequence: CDR1 SQVTM, CDR2 ANQGSEA. The CDR3 covers 14 residues. CDR3 bases: TGCAGCGTTGAGTGGACTCTCTCAACCTACGAGCAGTACTTC. Protein product: CSVEWTLSTYEQYF.

Details on this clonotype: With a much larger clone just one base away, this may be a read error. The V and J genes are TRBV29-1 and TRBJ2-3, with D perhaps being TRBD1 or TRBD2 (5 bases each). This CDR3 contains 14 residues. The germline V gene encodes CDR1 SQVTM and CDR2 ANQGSEA. V was trimmed by 7 bases and J by 5 bases, leaving 19 bases between them. This CDR3 reads CSAGPPEWEDTQYF. In DNA form, the CDR3 reads TGCAGCGCGGGACCGCCGGAATGGGAAGATACGCAGTATTTT.

Only a few counts were recorded for this clonotype. The chain employs TRBV5-1 and TRBJ1-1; D uncertain. There are 14 residues in the CDR3. Trimming removed 0 bases from V and 5 bases from J, with 11 bases in between. Germline assignment: CDR1 SGHRS and CDR2 YFSETQ. The CDR3 DNA reads TGCGCCAGCAGCTTGGAAGGGTTGGGGACTGAAGCTTTCTTT. As protein: CASSLEGLGTEAFF.

The chain is built from TRBV6-6 and TRBJ1-4; 7 positions agree with TRBD1. V shed 2 bases and J 7 bases; nucleotides not matched to a gene: 7. This CDR3 contains 15 residues. The V gene's germline CDR1 is MNHNY and CDR2 SVGAGI (reference sequence). DNA of the CDR3: TGTGCCAGCAGTTACACGAGGGACAGAACTGAAAAACTGTTTTTT. This gives the protein CASSYTRDRTEKLFF.

The V and J genes are TRBV12-3 or TRBV12-4 and TRBJ1-4, with D uncertain. V lost 2 bases, J lost 7 bases, and 8 bases lay in between. The CDR3 loop spans 13 amino acids. CDR3 amino acids: CASSLSGTEKLFF. CDR3 DNA: TGTGCCAGCAGTTTATCAGGAACTGAAAAACTGTTTTTT.

The rearrangement uses TRBV12-3 or TRBV12-4 and TRBJ1-5; maybe TRBD1 (5 bases). The CDR3 totals 14 residues. Between the trimmed V and J ends, which lost 4 bases and 6 bases, there was a span of 13 bases. CDR3 nucleotide sequence: TGTGCCAGCAGTTCGGCAGGGTCGAGTCAGCCCCAGCATTTT. It is translated as CASSSAGSSQPQHF.

As concerns this clonotype: A read error is likely, as this CDR3 ends without the conserved phenylalanine or tryptophan. The V gene is TRBV30, the J gene TRBJ2-3, with unresolved D. Germline assignment: CDR1 GTSNPN and CDR2 SVGIG (reference sequence). The CDR3 length is 13 residues. V dropped 5 bases and J dropped 6 bases, with 15 bases sitting between them. In DNA, the CDR3 is TGTGCCTGGGGGAATGGGGTTCAGGATACGCAGTATTAT. It yields the protein CAWGNGVQDTQYY.

V usage is TRBV4-1 and J usage is TRBJ2-1; 12 bases are shared with TRBD1. CDR1 is MGHRA and CDR2 is YSYEKL in the germline V gene. The CDR3 runs 17 residues. V lost 3 bases, J lost 6 bases, and 9 bases stayed unmatched. CDR3 residues: CASSHTPGTGGVNEQFF. DNA for the CDR3: TGCGCCAGCAGCCACACCCCCGGGACAGGGGGCGTCAATGAGCAGTTCTTC.

In the case of this clonotype: A read error is possible here, since a much larger clone lies one base away. The chain is built from TRBV12-5 and TRBJ1-1; D is possibly TRBD1 (6 bases). The CDR3 has 11 residues. Germline CDR1 and CDR2: LGHNT and FRNRAP. CDR3 DNA sequence: TGTACTAGTGGTTTTGGACAGAGAGCTTTCTTT. This codes for CTSGFGQRAFF.

As regards this clonotype: Its ends do not fully match the called genes, so a read error is possible. The gene calls are TRBV11-1 and TRBJ2-5, with D unresolved. The CDR3 extends over 11 amino acids. CDR1 SGHAT and CDR2 FQDESV come from the germline V gene (reference sequence). DNA for the CDR3: TGTGCCAGCAGCAGCCAAGAGACCCGGTACTTC. It is translated as CASSSQETRYF.

By sample share, this clonotype is medium-sized. This rearrangement joins TRBV11-2 to TRBJ2-7, with a weak D call TRBD2 (5 bases). The CDR3 loop spans 14 amino acids. V gave up 4 bases and J gave up 2 bases, with 12 bases separating them. In germline, CDR1 is SGHAT, CDR2 FQNNGV. The CDR3 nucleotides read TGTGCCAGCAGCTACCAGACGGAGGCCTACGAGCAGTACTTC. It translates to CASSYQTEAYEQYF. Supplemented by reference TRBV11-2 and TRBJ2-7, the full variable domain reads EAGVAQSPRYKIIEKRQSVAFWCNPISGHATLYWYQQILGQGPKLLIQFQNNGVVDDSQLPKDRFSAERLKGVDSTLKIQPAKLEDSAVYLCASSYQTEAYEQYFGPGTRLTVT.

On this clonotype itself: One base away lies a much larger clone, so this may be a sequencing read error. This rearrangement joins TRBV4-1 to TRBJ1-1; weak D call: TRBD1 (6 bases). Trimming removed 4 bases at V and 3 bases at J, with 12 bases between. Per the germline V gene, CDR1 is MGHRA and CDR2 is YSYEKL. This CDR3 spans 14 amino acids. The CDR3 nucleotides read TGCGCCAGCAGCCTAGACAGGTTGGACACTGAAGCTTTCTTT. This sequence encodes CASSLDRLDTEAFF.

V is TRBV6-2 or TRBV6-3 and J is TRBJ1-2; 7 positions agree with TRBD1. The CDR3 runs to 17 residues. V lost 6 bases to trimming and J lost 1 base; unmatched junction nucleotides: 14. Germline assignment: CDR1 MNHEY and CDR2 SVGEGT. Here the CDR3 reads CASRDTPGTDLNYGYTF. DNA for the CDR3: TGTGCCAGCAGGGACACACCCGGGACAGACCTTAACTATGGCTACACCTTC.

In this sample, this clonotype turned up a few times. This may be a read error, as it is one base from a much larger clone. This chain connects TRBV29-1 to TRBJ2-7, with 8 bases lining up with TRBD1. Germline values: CDR1 SQVTM, CDR2 ANQGSEA. CDR3 length: 12 amino acids. V shed 7 bases, J shed 4 bases, and the junction held 6 bases outside the gene matches. CDR3 nucleotides: TGCAGCGCCCAGGGGGCGCGGTACGAGCAGTACTTC. This sequence encodes CSAQGARYEQYF.

Points on this clonotype: At one end, the junction sequence differs from germline, possibly due to a read error. This chain joins TRBV6-5 and TRBJ2-1, with 7 bases aligning to TRBD2. This CDR3 contains 13 residues. Germline V gene lookup returns CDR1 MNHEY and CDR2 SVGAGI. CDR3 amino acids: CASTLTSVTVQFF. The CDR3 nucleotides are TGCGCCAGCACCCTCACTAGCGTGACTGTCCAGTTCTTC.

A note on this clonotype: A much larger clone differs by one base, so this may be a read error. V gene TRBV6-1 combines with J gene TRBJ1-2; D is perhaps TRBD1 (6 bases). Germline CDR1 reads MNHNS; CDR2 reads SASEGT. CDR3 length equals 15 residues. V lost 0 bases and J lost 8, with 16 bases in between. The CDR3 here is CASSEAPGDYLGYTF. The CDR3 nucleotides are TGTGCCAGCAGTGAAGCGCCAGGGGACTATTTAGGCTACACCTTC.

Remarks on this clonotype: One base away lies a much larger clone, so this may be a sequencing read error. This rearrangement joins TRBV11-2 to TRBJ2-7; possible D gene TRBD1, 6 bases. There are 13 residues in the CDR3. V lost 3 bases and J lost 2, with 8 bases in between. CDR1 and CDR2 (germline): SGHAT, FQNNGV. The CDR3 region has the DNA TGTGCCAGCAGCTTCTGGGGGCCCTACGAGCAGTACTTC. Translating it yields CASSFWGPYEQYF.

Remarks on this clonotype: The final CDR3 position lacks the conserved phenylalanine or tryptophan, pointing to a likely read error. The chain is built from TRBV11-2 and TRBJ2-6; D perhaps matches TRBD1 (5 bases). Germline V gives CDR1 SGHAT, CDR2 FQNNGV. The CDR3 has 15 amino acids. CDR3 nucleotides: TGTGCCAGCAGCCCACATGGGCATGGGGCCAATGTCCTGACTATC. Translating it yields CASSPHGHGANVLTI.